The rows below give T cell receptor beta chains drawn from one sample of a study of persistence of HIV-infected CD4 T cells. TCRdb's copy holds only in-frame clones and misses some; the assay was immunoSEQ multiplex PCR. The profile shows around 24,000 clones, under 80% of them singletons. These receptors' targets are unknown. The sequenced sample was CD4+ T cells sorted from PBMCs after roughly 17-hour stimulation, obtained from a patient who received antiretroviral therapy. The receptors originated from an adult man with HIV who was CMV-seropositive. Both conserved end residues are part of each CDR3. Fields, in order: D gene, J gene, V gene, clone size, CDR3 DNA, CDR3 protein. The D gene is left open where the match is weak. Size is omitted from some rows. Given values are once, few, many or a class for expanded clones.

D gene: .; J gene: TRBJ2-2; V gene: TRBV5-1; clone size: .; CDR3 DNA: TGCGCCAGCAGCTCAGGCAGTCGCGCCGGGGAGCTGTTTTTT; CDR3 protein: CASSSGSRAGELFF
D gene: TRBD2; J gene: TRBJ2-3; V gene: TRBV19; clone size: once; CDR3 DNA: TGTGCCAGCCCCTTCGGGACTAGAAGGACAGATACGCAGTATTTT; CDR3 protein: CASPFGTRRTDTQYF
D gene: .; J gene: TRBJ2-5; V gene: TRBV27; clone size: .; CDR3 DNA: TGTGCCAGCAGTTTATCTCAACGGGGGTTTCAAGAGACCCAGTACTTC; CDR3 protein: CASSLSQRGFQETQYF
D gene: .; J gene: TRBJ2-7; V gene: TRBV7-2; clone size: .; CDR3 DNA: TGTGCCAGCAGTCGTCGTACCGGGACGGCCTACGAGCAGTACTTC; CDR3 protein: CASSRRTGTAYEQYF
D gene: .; J gene: TRBJ2-2; V gene: TRBV3-1/TRBV3-2; clone size: .; CDR3 DNA: TGTGCCAGCAGCCCCCCGACTGGAACCGGGGAGCTGTTTTTT; CDR3 protein: CASSPPTGTGELFF
D gene: .; J gene: TRBJ1-1; V gene: TRBV24-1; clone size: .; CDR3 DNA: TGTGCCACCAGTGATTCCCGGGACCGGAACACTGAAGCTTTCTTT; CDR3 protein: CATSDSRDRNTEAFF
D gene: .; J gene: TRBJ2-7; V gene: TRBV5-1; clone size: .; CDR3 DNA: TGCGCCAGCAGCTCCTTCTACGAGCAGTACTTC; CDR3 protein: CASSSFYEQYF
D gene: .; J gene: TRBJ1-5; V gene: TRBV4-2; clone size: once; CDR3 DNA: TGTGCCAGCAGCCCAGAAGGGAGAAGCAATCAGCCCCAGCATTTT; CDR3 protein: CASSPEGRSNQPQHF
D gene: .; J gene: TRBJ2-1; V gene: TRBV10-1; clone size: .; CDR3 DNA: TGCGCCAGCAGTAAGACAACCAGCTCCTACAATGAGCAGTTCTTC; CDR3 protein: CASSKTTSSYNEQFF
D gene: .; J gene: TRBJ1-6; V gene: TRBV3-1/TRBV3-2; clone size: .; CDR3 DNA: TGTGCCAGCACCCGGGTAGGGTCACCCCTCCACTTT; CDR3 protein: CASTRVGSPLHF
D gene: .; J gene: TRBJ2-3; V gene: TRBV29-1; clone size: once; CDR3 DNA: TGCAGCGTTGAGGTGGCTTCCAACACAGATACGCAGTATTTT; CDR3 protein: CSVEVASNTDTQYF
D gene: TRBD2; J gene: TRBJ2-2; V gene: TRBV7-3; clone size: .; CDR3 DNA: TGTGCCAGCAGCCCCTTAGCGGGGGGATCCACCGGGGAGCTGTTTTTT; CDR3 protein: CASSPLAGGSTGELFF
D gene: .; J gene: TRBJ2-7; V gene: TRBV5-6; clone size: .; CDR3 DNA: TGTGCCAGCAGCTTGGGACAGGCAGGCTCGTACTTC; CDR3 protein: CASSLGQAGSYF
D gene: .; J gene: TRBJ1-1; V gene: TRBV7-2; clone size: .; CDR3 DNA: TGTGCCAGCAGCGTCACCGGGGGCCAGGAAGCTTTCTTT; CDR3 protein: CASSVTGGQEAFF
D gene: .; J gene: TRBJ1-5; V gene: TRBV6-1; clone size: few; CDR3 DNA: TGTGCCAGCAGTGAAGGGCAGCCCCAGCATTTT; CDR3 protein: CASSEGQPQHF
D gene: .; J gene: TRBJ2-3; V gene: TRBV5-1; clone size: .; CDR3 DNA: TGCGCCAGCAGCTTGGGGACAGAACCTAGCACAGATACGCAGTATTTT; CDR3 protein: CASSLGTEPSTDTQYF
D gene: TRBD1; J gene: TRBJ2-7; V gene: TRBV9; clone size: .; CDR3 DNA: TGTGCCAGCAGCGTAGGGACAGGGGAGCAGTACTTC; CDR3 protein: CASSVGTGEQYF
D gene: .; J gene: TRBJ1-5; V gene: TRBV29-1; clone size: .; CDR3 DNA: TGCAGCGTCCTGGAGGGTGATCAGCCCCAGCATTTT; CDR3 protein: CSVLEGDQPQHF
D gene: TRBD2; J gene: TRBJ2-2; V gene: TRBV28; clone size: .; CDR3 DNA: TGTGCCAGCAGGACTAGCGGGGGGAACGGGGAGCTGTTTTTT; CDR3 protein: CASRTSGGNGELFF
D gene: .; J gene: TRBJ1-5; V gene: TRBV4-2; clone size: .; CDR3 DNA: TGTGCCAGCAGCCAAGTACAACCCCCCCGGGGGCACAATCAGCCCCAGCATTTT; CDR3 protein: CASSQVQPPRGHNQPQHF
D gene: TRBD1; J gene: TRBJ2-7; V gene: TRBV6-6; clone size: .; CDR3 DNA: TGTGCCAGCAGCCAGGGACAGGGGGCGTACGAGCAGTACTTC; CDR3 protein: CASSQGQGAYEQYF
D gene: .; J gene: TRBJ1-4; V gene: TRBV11-3; clone size: few; CDR3 DNA: TGTGCCAGCAGCGCAGGGCCGGCTAATGAAAAACTGTTTTTT; CDR3 protein: CASSAGPANEKLFF
D gene: .; J gene: TRBJ2-3; V gene: TRBV7-9; clone size: once; CDR3 DNA: TGTGCCAGCACCTACGGAGGGCGGCAAATTACAGATACGCAGTATTTT; CDR3 protein: CASTYGGRQITDTQYF
D gene: TRBD1; J gene: TRBJ1-4; V gene: TRBV6-5; clone size: .; CDR3 DNA: TGTGCCAGCAGTTCCACTCCGACAGGGCGTAGGGTAAAACTGTTTTTT; CDR3 protein: CASSSTPTGRRVKLFF
D gene: TRBD1; J gene: TRBJ2-2; V gene: TRBV5-1; clone size: .; CDR3 DNA: TGCGCCAGCAAACAGGGGACAGCGAACACCGGGGAGCTGTTTTTT; CDR3 protein: CASKQGTANTGELFF
D gene: TRBD1; J gene: TRBJ2-7; V gene: TRBV6-4; clone size: .; CDR3 DNA: TGTGCCAGCAGGAAGGGGTATGGGACAGTGGGTTTCGACGAGCAGTACTTC; CDR3 protein: CASRKGYGTVGFDEQYF
D gene: .; J gene: TRBJ1-5; V gene: TRBV7-2; clone size: .; CDR3 DNA: TGTGCCAGCAGCTGGGCGGGGGGTAACGATCAGCCCCAGCATTTT; CDR3 protein: CASSWAGGNDQPQHF
D gene: .; J gene: TRBJ1-5; V gene: TRBV21-1; clone size: few; CDR3 DNA: TGTGCCAGCAGCACCAGGGGGGATCAGCCCCAGCATTTT; CDR3 protein: CASSTRGDQPQHF
D gene: .; J gene: TRBJ2-1; V gene: TRBV3-1/TRBV3-2; clone size: .; CDR3 DNA: TGTGCCAGCAGCCAAGACGGGGAGCAGTTCTTC; CDR3 protein: CASSQDGEQFF
D gene: .; J gene: TRBJ1-2; V gene: TRBV27; clone size: .; CDR3 DNA: TGTGCCAGCAGTTCCTCGAGGGCTAACTATGGCTACACCTTC; CDR3 protein: CASSSSRANYGYTF
D gene: .; J gene: TRBJ1-5; V gene: TRBV2; clone size: .; CDR3 DNA: TGTGCCAGCAGTGAAGGGCCCGAGGGGACCCAGCATTTT; CDR3 protein: CASSEGPEGTQHF
D gene: .; J gene: TRBJ2-7; V gene: TRBV19; clone size: .; CDR3 DNA: TGTGCCAGTAGTACAAACCCGGGGACCTACGAGCAGTACTTC; CDR3 protein: CASSTNPGTYEQYF
D gene: TRBD1; J gene: TRBJ2-3; V gene: TRBV10-3; clone size: .; CDR3 DNA: TGTGCCATCAGCTTAGGGGGCGGTGGAGATACGCAGTATTTT; CDR3 protein: CAISLGGGGDTQYF
D gene: .; J gene: TRBJ1-1; V gene: TRBV28; clone size: few; CDR3 DNA: TGTGCCAGCAGTTTGTCCAGCTACATTGAAGCTTTCTTT; CDR3 protein: CASSLSSYIEAFF
D gene: .; J gene: TRBJ2-4; V gene: TRBV2; clone size: .; CDR3 DNA: TGTGCCAGCAGCGAAGGGCTGGCCACAGGGATCATTCAGTACTTC; CDR3 protein: CASSEGLATGIIQYF
D gene: .; J gene: TRBJ1-1; V gene: TRBV6-2/TRBV6-3; clone size: .; CDR3 DNA: TGTGCCAGCAGCCCACCCGGCACATTGAACACTGAAGCTTTCTTT; CDR3 protein: CASSPPGTLNTEAFF
D gene: TRBD1; J gene: TRBJ2-7; V gene: TRBV28; clone size: .; CDR3 DNA: TGTGCCAGCAGTTTTCGAGGGACAGGGCGAGGTCGGATCTACGAGCAGTACTTC; CDR3 protein: CASSFRGTGRGRIYEQYF
D gene: .; J gene: TRBJ2-7; V gene: TRBV18; clone size: medium-sized; CDR3 DNA: TGTGCCAGCTCACCATTGGGCCCCCCCCAGGACGAGCAGTACTTC; CDR3 protein: CASSPLGPPQDEQYF
D gene: TRBD1; J gene: TRBJ2-5; V gene: TRBV28; clone size: .; CDR3 DNA: TGTGCCTCCCATAGGGTAGGGGGCTCGTCGGGGGAGACCCAGTACTTC; CDR3 protein: CASHRVGGSSGETQYF
D gene: .; J gene: TRBJ1-2; V gene: TRBV14; clone size: .; CDR3 DNA: TGTGCCAGCAGCCTTGGGACTAGTGCTGGCTACACCTTC; CDR3 protein: CASSLGTSAGYTF
D gene: TRBD2; J gene: TRBJ2-7; V gene: TRBV3-1/TRBV3-2; clone size: .; CDR3 DNA: TGTGCCAGCAGCCCCCTTGAGAGCGGGGTTTACTCCTACGAGCAGTACTTC; CDR3 protein: CASSPLESGVYSYEQYF
D gene: .; J gene: TRBJ2-3; V gene: TRBV5-1; clone size: .; CDR3 DNA: TGCGCCAGCAAACTAGCCGGAGATACGCAGTATTTT; CDR3 protein: CASKLAGDTQYF
D gene: .; J gene: TRBJ2-3; V gene: TRBV3-1/TRBV3-2; clone size: few; CDR3 DNA: TGTGCCAGCCGGGACGGCACAGATACGCAGTATTTT; CDR3 protein: CASRDGTDTQYF
D gene: .; J gene: TRBJ2-1; V gene: TRBV7-9; clone size: few; CDR3 DNA: TGTGCCAGCAGCTTATATTGGATGAGCTCCTACAATGAGCAGTTCTTC; CDR3 protein: CASSLYWMSSYNEQFF
D gene: .; J gene: TRBJ1-1; V gene: TRBV3-1/TRBV3-2; clone size: once; CDR3 DNA: TGTGCCAGCAGCCAAGAACCCAGGGAAAGGATGAACACTGAAGCTTTCTTT; CDR3 protein: CASSQEPRERMNTEAFF
D gene: .; J gene: TRBJ2-7; V gene: TRBV28; clone size: .; CDR3 DNA: TGTGCCAGCAGTTTCAGTAGGTCGGAGCAGTACTTC; CDR3 protein: CASSFSRSEQYF
D gene: TRBD2; J gene: TRBJ2-3; V gene: TRBV7-2; clone size: once; CDR3 DNA: TGTGCCAGCAGCCCCCGGACTAGCGGGGGGACTAGCACAGATACGCAGTATTTT; CDR3 protein: CASSPRTSGGTSTDTQYF
D gene: .; J gene: TRBJ1-2; V gene: TRBV9; clone size: .; CDR3 DNA: TGTGCCAGCAGCCCCGACAGAAACTATGGCTACACCTTC; CDR3 protein: CASSPDRNYGYTF
D gene: .; J gene: TRBJ1-3; V gene: TRBV5-1; clone size: .; CDR3 DNA: TGCGCCAGCAGCTTGGAGGGACGCGGCGTCGGAAACACCATATATTTT; CDR3 protein: CASSLEGRGVGNTIYF
D gene: TRBD2; J gene: TRBJ2-1; V gene: TRBV7-8; clone size: .; CDR3 DNA: TGTGCCAGCAGCTTAGTCCGGGGGGGGAGCTACAATGAGCAGTTCTTC; CDR3 protein: CASSLVRGGSYNEQFF
D gene: TRBD2; J gene: TRBJ2-3; V gene: TRBV5-4; clone size: .; CDR3 DNA: TGTGCCAGCAGCCCACAGATTACTAGCGTCGGAGATACGCAGTATTTT; CDR3 protein: CASSPQITSVGDTQYF
D gene: TRBD1; J gene: TRBJ2-1; V gene: TRBV5-1; clone size: .; CDR3 DNA: TGCGCCAGCAGCTGGGGACAGGGTGGGTATGAGCAGTTCTTC; CDR3 protein: CASSWGQGGYEQFF
D gene: TRBD1; J gene: TRBJ2-5; V gene: TRBV5-1; clone size: .; CDR3 DNA: TGCGCCAGCAGCCCCGGGGACAGGGAAGAGACCCAGTACTTC; CDR3 protein: CASSPGDREETQYF
D gene: .; J gene: TRBJ1-5; V gene: TRBV28; clone size: once; CDR3 DNA: TGTGCCAGCAGTCCCCCCGGGTCCCCCCAGCATTTT; CDR3 protein: CASSPPGSPQHF
D gene: TRBD1; J gene: TRBJ1-4; V gene: TRBV2; clone size: .; CDR3 DNA: TGTGCCAGCAGAATAACCGGGACAGCGAATGAAAAACTGTTTTTT; CDR3 protein: CASRITGTANEKLFF
D gene: TRBD2; J gene: TRBJ2-5; V gene: TRBV6-5; clone size: .; CDR3 DNA: TGTGCCAGCAGTTACGAGCGGGGCGAATTACAAGAGACCCAGTACTTC; CDR3 protein: CASSYERGELQETQYF
D gene: .; J gene: TRBJ1-1; V gene: TRBV19; clone size: few; CDR3 DNA: TGTGCCAGTAGTATAAAGGGCTGGCCGACGAGGACTGAAGCTTTCTTT; CDR3 protein: CASSIKGWPTRTEAFF
D gene: TRBD1; J gene: TRBJ2-7; V gene: TRBV7-6; clone size: .; CDR3 DNA: TGTGCCAGCAGCTTTGGGACAGGGGGCGAGCAGTACTTC; CDR3 protein: CASSFGTGGEQYF
D gene: .; J gene: TRBJ2-3; V gene: TRBV9; clone size: .; CDR3 DNA: TGTGCCAGCAGCGCCCCTGGCACAGATACGCAGTATTTT; CDR3 protein: CASSAPGTDTQYF